One sample yielded the 28 T cell receptor beta chains listed below, sequenced in a study of identical twins. TCRdb recomputed calls from the 5' RACE reads with MiXCR, one row per CDR3 protein. The sample has some 790,000 distinct CDR3 sequences; approximately 18% are singletons. In addition, the sample was reused for a study of T cells expressing NK-cell markers.

Sequences were obtained from PBMCs. These receptors were obtained from a woman aged 18-35 years in good health.

V and J are TRBV29-1 and TRBJ1-4, with 9 bases aligning to TRBD1. The CDR3 covers 12 residues. J lost 11 bases, V lost 6 bases, and 7 bases had no gene match. Germline CDR1 SQVTM, CDR2 ANQGSEA. CDR3 sequence reads: CSVWDRVEKLFF. The CDR3 DNA sequence: TGCAGCGTATGGGACAGGGTGGAGAAACTGTTTTTT.

This chain uses TRBV29-1 with TRBJ2-3; 9 nucleotides agree with TRBD1. This CDR3 is built from 16 residues. Unmatched junction bases numbered 11, after V lost 3 bases and J lost 4 bases. Germline values: CDR1 SQVTM, CDR2 ANQGSEA. CDR3 loop: CSVDGRTGGASDTQYF. CDR3 nucleotides: TGCAGCGTTGATGGGCGAACAGGGGGCGCATCAGATACGCAGTATTTT.

J is TRBJ2-1 and V is TRBV6-5, with 13 positions matching TRBD2. J lost 7 bases, V lost 4 bases, and 4 bases had no gene match. The CDR3 contains 15 residues. Germline V gene data show CDR1 as MNHEY and CDR2 as SVGAGI. CDR3 nucleotide sequence: TGTGCCAGCAGTTTACTAGCGGGGGGGAAGAATGAGCAGTTCTTC. Protein product: CASSLLAGGKNEQFF.

The chain combines TRBV7-2 with TRBJ2-1; D is possibly TRBD2 (6 bases). Germline CDR1 and CDR2: SGHTA and FQGNSA. CDR3 length: 14 residues. Deletions cut 5 bases from V and 8 bases from J, with 16 bases between. CDR3 region: CASSPVGGTDEQFF. In DNA, the CDR3 is TGTGCCAGCAGCCCAGTTGGGGGGACGGATGAGCAGTTCTTC.

This clonotype was recorded at least ten times. The chain carries TRBV7-2 and TRBJ1-5; 7 bases match TRBD1. CDR1 and CDR2 from the germline V gene are SGHTA and FQGNSA. Losses at the gene ends were 5 bases for V and 7 bases for J; bases not matched to a gene: 5. The CDR3 length is 13 residues. In DNA, the CDR3 is TGTGCCAGCAGCCCAGACAGGGAGCAGCCCCAGCATTTT. Its protein is CASSPDREQPQHF. The full variable domain, with the rest looked up from reference TRBV7-2 and TRBJ1-5, is GAGVSQSPSNKVTEKGKDVELRCDPISGHTALYWYRQSLGQGLEFLIYFQGNSAPDKSGLPSDRFSAERTGGSVSTLTIQRTQQEDSAVYLCASSPDREQPQHFGDGTRLSIL.

V is TRBV20-1 and J is TRBJ2-1; 10 positions agree with TRBD2. The germline gives CDR1 DFQATT, CDR2 SNEGSKA (reference sequence). There are 14 residues in the CDR3. The V and J ends lost 5 bases and 9 bases, in that order; junction bases with no gene match: 10. CDR3 nucleotide sequence: TGCAGTGCTGGAAGGACTAGCGGTCAGAGTGAGCAGTTCTTC. This gives the protein CSAGRTSGQSEQFF.

The chain links TRBV12-3 or TRBV12-4 to TRBJ1-1; TRBD1 matches 7 bases. The CDR3 length is 14 residues. V trimming: 0 bases; J trimming: 10 bases; junction bases outside the gene matches: 8. The DNA of the CDR3 is TGTGCCAGCAGTTTAGCGCGGGAGACAGGGATAGCTTTCTTT. It codes for CASSLARETGIAFF.

This clonotype was found a few times. The chain carries TRBV18 and TRBJ2-7; D not resolved. The V end was cut by 4 bases, the J end by 2 bases, with 12 bases between. The CDR3 runs 14 residues. In germline, CDR1 is KGHSH, CDR2 LQKENI. CDR3 in amino acids: CASSQAGPTYEQYF. In DNA, the CDR3 is TGTGCCAGCTCACAGGCCGGGCCCACCTACGAGCAGTACTTC.

This clonotype has just a few counts. J is TRBJ2-7 and V is TRBV5-6; D ambiguous. Germline CDR1 reads SGHDT; CDR2 reads YYEEEE. Trimming stripped 5 bases from V and 0 bases from J, with 12 bases between. This CDR3 is built from 14 residues. The CDR3 DNA reads as TGTGCCAGCAGGACGAACCTCCGCTCCTACGAGCAGTACTTC. Residues: CASRTNLRSYEQYF.

The table lists this clonotype with a few counts. The chain joins TRBV24-1 to TRBJ2-2; TRBD1 aligns across 12 bases. The CDR3 runs to 16 residues. The ends lost 4 bases at V and 6 bases at J; junction bases unmatched: 5. Germline-derived CDR1 and CDR2 are KGHDR and SFDVKD. The CDR3, as DNA: TGTGCCACCAGTGAAACCGGGACAGGGGGCCCCGGGGAGCTGTTTTTT. Translated, it gives CATSETGTGGPGELFF.

This clonotype was detected a few times. The V call is TRBV10-3, the J call TRBJ2-7, with 9 bases that match TRBD2. In germline, CDR1 is ENHRY, CDR2 SYGVKD. CDR3 length: 15 amino acids. V lost 3 bases, J lost 1 base, and 4 bases stayed unmatched. The CDR3 nucleotides read TGTGCCATCAGTGATGGTAGCGGGAGATCCTACGAGCAGTACTTC. It yields the protein CAISDGSGRSYEQYF.

The chain employs TRBV4-3 and TRBJ2-1; 8 bases agree with TRBD2. Germline V gene lookup returns CDR1 LGHNA and CDR2 YSLEER. J was trimmed by 8 bases and V by 6 bases; bases with no gene match: 12. The CDR3 spans 15 residues. The CDR3 loop is CASRLADTLTDEQFF. CDR3 bases: TGCGCCAGCAGACTAGCGGATACTCTTACGGATGAGCAGTTCTTC.

The chain is built from TRBV4-2 and TRBJ2-3, with D possibly called TRBD1 or TRBD2 (5 bases each). In germline, CDR1 is LGHNA, CDR2 YNFKEQ. The CDR3 runs 14 residues. With 1 base removed from V and 5 bases from J, the gap between germline ends came to 10 bases. The CDR3 protein is CASSQGGTRDTQYF. As DNA, the CDR3 is TGTGCCAGCAGCCAAGGTGGGACCCGAGATACGCAGTATTTT.

This clonotype was recorded at least ten times. This chain joins TRBV20-1 and TRBJ2-5; a possible D gene is TRBD1 (6 bases). The V gene's germline CDR1 is DFQATT and CDR2 SNEGSKA (reference sequence). The CDR3 totals 11 residues. V lost 6 bases to trimming and J lost 5 bases, with 10 bases between them. The CDR3 nucleotides read TGCAGTGCACCCAGGGGTGAGACCCAGTACTTC. It codes for CSAPRGETQYF.

The CDR3: CSVGPAGGDEQYF. DNA for the CDR3: TGCAGCGTGGGGCCGGCAGGGGGCGACGAGCAGTACTTC. The chain recombines TRBV29-1 with TRBJ2-7; 8 nucleotides align to TRBD1. V lost 6 bases and J lost 5; bases outside the gene matches: 9. Germline V lookup: CDR1 SQVTM, CDR2 ANQGSEA. This CDR3 spans 13 amino acids.

This chain uses TRBV5-1 with TRBJ2-7; 9 positions agree with TRBD1. The V segment lost 4 bases and the J segment 3 bases; nucleotides outside the gene matches: 2. This CDR3 region has 13 residues. CDR1 and CDR2 from the germline V gene are SGHRS and YFSETQ. DNA of the CDR3: TGCGCCAGCAGCACAGGGGGCTACTACGAGCAGTACTTC. Its translation is CASSTGGYYEQYF.

This clonotype was seen a few times. V is TRBV6-1 and J is TRBJ1-1; weak D call: TRBD1 (5 bases). The CDR3 runs 13 residues. Looked up from germline, CDR1 is MNHNS and CDR2 is SASEGT. Trimming removed 7 bases at V and 3 bases at J, with 12 bases between. CDR3 DNA: TGTGCCAGCAAAGGGAGGGGAGACACTGAAGCTTTCTTT. It is translated as CASKGRGDTEAFF.

This clonotype was seen only a few times. The chain carries TRBV29-1 and TRBJ2-1; 14 positions match TRBD2. The CDR3 runs 18 residues. Germline CDR1 and CDR2: SQVTM and ANQGSEA. Unmatched junction bases numbered 18, after V lost 7 bases and J lost 7 bases. The CDR3, as DNA: TGCAGCGCAGCGGGACTAGCGGGGGCCCTAACCCGCTATAATGAGCAGTTCTTC. It specifies CSAAGLAGALTRYNEQFF.

The J gene is TRBJ2-2, the V gene TRBV12-3 or TRBV12-4, with D possibly matching TRBD2 (5 bases). V lost 7 bases and J 2 bases, leaving 14 bases between the germline ends. The CDR3 is 15 amino acids. DNA for the CDR3: TGTGCCAGCAACTTCGTACCGGGAAACACCGGGGAGCTGTTTTTT. Encoded protein: CASNFVPGNTGELFF.

The chain couples TRBV6-5 to TRBJ2-1; D is ambiguous. CDR3 length: 15 residues. V lost 0 bases, J lost 0 bases, and 6 bases lay in between. CDR1 and CDR2 (germline): MNHEY, SVGAGI. The CDR3 DNA reads TGTGCCAGCAGTTACTCTGGTCGCTCCTACAATGAGCAGTTCTTC. Translation gives CASSYSGRSYNEQFF.

This clonotype was recorded a few times. The rearrangement joins TRBV15 to TRBJ1-2, with D perhaps TRBD1 (6 bases). Trimming took 5 bases from V and 10 from J, leaving 17 bases between them. The CDR3 covers 13 residues. Germline-derived CDR1 and CDR2 are LNHNV and YYDKDF (reference sequence). CDR3 in DNA: TGTGCCACCAGCTCTCAGAGGGGGGCAGCCTACACCTTC. Translating gives CATSSQRGAAYTF.

Only a few counts were recorded for this clonotype. V and J are TRBV5-6 and TRBJ1-1; TRBD1 agrees at 11 bases. Germline assignment: CDR1 SGHDT and CDR2 YYEEEE. V dropped 2 bases and J dropped 0; count of bases not matched to a gene: 6. The length of the CDR3 is 17 residues. This chain's CDR3 is CASSLEGQGALNTEAFF. The CDR3 DNA is TGTGCCAGCAGCTTAGAAGGACAGGGGGCTTTGAACACTGAAGCTTTCTTT.

This chain joins TRBV19 and TRBJ2-7; D remains unclear. Deletions cut 3 bases from V and 5 bases from J, with 8 bases between. CDR1 is LNHDA, CDR2 SQIVND, per germline (reference sequence). This CDR3 is built from 12 residues. The CDR3 is CASSIPSDEQYF. CDR3 nucleotide sequence: TGTGCCAGTAGTATTCCCAGCGACGAGCAGTACTTC.

This clonotype was seen more than once but under ten times. The V gene is TRBV20-1, the J gene TRBJ1-2, with 7 nucleotides matching TRBD1. After removal of 3 bases from V and 6 bases from J, the junction contained 4 bases not matched to a gene. The germline V gene has CDR1 DFQATT and CDR2 SNEGSKA (reference sequence). This CDR3 has 12 residues. DNA for the CDR3: TGCAGTGCTAGGCATCAGGGGGATGGCTACACCTTC. Amino acid sequence: CSARHQGDGYTF.

This chain uses TRBV12-3 or TRBV12-4 with TRBJ2-1, with D possibly being TRBD1 or TRBD2 (6 bases each). The V gene lost 6 bases and the J gene lost 8 bases, with 17 bases spanning the gap. This CDR3 comprises 14 residues. In nucleotides, the CDR3 is TGTGCCAGCAGGTCGATAGGGGGGATCCATGAGCAGTTCTTC. Its protein is CASRSIGGIHEQFF.

This clonotype has a handful of counts. The V and J genes are TRBV7-2 and TRBJ2-1; D unclear. In germline, CDR1 is SGHTA, CDR2 FQGNSA. The CDR3 length is 13 residues. Trimming stripped 2 bases from V and 9 bases from J, with 11 bases between. As DNA, the CDR3 is TGTGCCAGCAGCTTATTCGGAGAAGGTGAGCAGTTCTTC. This encodes CASSLFGEGEQFF.

This clonotype has more than one count but fewer than ten. The chain joins TRBV9 to TRBJ1-1; D not resolved. The V gene lost 3 bases and the J gene lost 4 bases, with 13 bases spanning the gap. Germline V gene lookup returns CDR1 SGDLS and CDR2 YYNGEE. The CDR3 is made up of 14 amino acids. Written as DNA, the CDR3 is TGTGCCAGCAGCGCCCTGGGAAGTAGCACTGAAGCTTTCTTT. Its translation: CASSALGSSTEAFF.

This clonotype appeared a few times. CDR3: CASSYSFRVTGSSGNTIYF. The DNA for the CDR3 is TGTGCCAGCAGTTACTCCTTTCGAGTGACAGGCTCCTCTGGAAACACCATATATTTT. The chain joins TRBV6-5 to TRBJ1-3, with D possibly being TRBD1 (6 bases). The ends were cut back, 0 bases at V and 0 bases at J, with 18 bases in the middle. Germline V gene sequence: CDR1 MNHEY, CDR2 SVGAGI. The CDR3 consists of 19 residues.